These 27 T cell receptor beta chains came from one sample sequenced in a study of T-cell memory formation after mild COVID-19. TCRdb processed the 5' RACE reads anew with MiXCR; each CDR3 protein has one entry. The table shows roughly 350,000 distinct CDR3 sequences, with around 20% occurring only once. The specimen was PBMCs or a T cell subset sorted from them (not recorded which). The receptors stem from an adult woman who had mild COVID-19 (a few samples of this study predate the infection). Cell type and time point are not known.

This clonotype was observed a few times. The rearrangement uses TRBV7-6 and TRBJ2-1; TRBD1 matches 7 bases. Germline assignment: CDR1 SGHVS and CDR2 FNYEAQ. The CDR3 has 16 residues. V lost 1 base, J lost 4 bases, and 7 bases stayed unmatched. Here the CDR3 DNA reads TGTGCCAGCAGCTTAGATTCGGGACAGCTATACAATGAGCAGTTCTTC. Translation: CASSLDSGQLYNEQFF.

The chain employs TRBV20-1 and TRBJ1-2; tentatively, D is TRBD1 (5 bases). This CDR3 has 15 amino acids. Germline values: CDR1 DFQATT, CDR2 SNEGSKA (reference sequence). Deletions cut 4 bases from V and 4 bases from J, with 19 bases between. The CDR3 DNA reads TGCAGTGCTACGGGGGGAAACTCGCAATCCTATGGCTACACCTTC. Translation gives CSATGGNSQSYGYTF.

This sequence joins TRBV18 and TRBJ2-3; 12 nucleotides align to TRBD2. Per the germline V gene, CDR1 is KGHSH and CDR2 is LQKENI. The CDR3 spans 16 residues. The V and J ends lost 1 base and 7 bases, in that order; junction bases with no gene match: 6. CDR3 in DNA: TGTGCCAGCTCACCACAGACTAGCGGGAGTGGGAATACGCAGTATTTT. Its protein product is CASSPQTSGSGNTQYF.

The chain has TRBV4-2 and TRBJ2-7; tentatively, D is TRBD2 (5 bases). The V gene lost 2 bases and the J gene lost 9 bases, with 20 bases spanning the gap. The CDR3 extends over 15 amino acids. Germline V gives CDR1 LGHNA, CDR2 YNFKEQ. CDR3 bases: TGTGCCAGCAGCCAACAATACCCGGACTCATTAGGGCAGTACTTC. As protein: CASSQQYPDSLGQYF.

This clonotype was detected a few times. This chain joins TRBV10-3 and TRBJ2-3, with 8 positions matching TRBD1. Germline assignment: CDR1 ENHRY and CDR2 SYGVKD. The CDR3 loop spans 14 amino acids. The ends lost 6 bases at V and 4 bases at J; junction bases unmatched: 6. CDR3: CAIRGQGGADTQYF. In nucleotides, the CDR3 is TGTGCCATCAGAGGACAGGGTGGGGCAGATACGCAGTATTTT.

There are many counts of this clonotype. This rearrangement joins TRBV7-9 to TRBJ1-1; no clear D. The V end was cut by 4 bases, the J end by 11 bases, with 20 bases between. Germline lookup yields CDR1 SEHNR and CDR2 FQNEAQ (reference sequence). CDR3 size: 14 residues. The CDR3 loop reads CASSSQSGVSGAFF. The CDR3 DNA reads as TGTGCCAGCAGCTCACAGTCGGGAGTCTCTGGGGCTTTCTTT.

The V call is TRBV4-1, the J call TRBJ2-3; 12 bases are a match to TRBD2. This CDR3 region has 16 residues. V shed 3 bases, J shed 6 bases, and the junction held 7 bases outside the gene matches. Germline loops: CDR1 MGHRA, CDR2 YSYEKL. CDR3 sequence reads: CASSQGTGTSGDTQYF. DNA of the CDR3: TGCGCCAGCAGCCAGGGCACCGGGACTAGCGGGGATACGCAGTATTTT.

The V and J genes are TRBV7-7 and TRBJ2-3; 8 positions match TRBD1. V lost 3 bases to trimming and J lost 2 bases; unmatched junction nucleotides: 13. Per germline, CDR1 SSHAT and CDR2 FNYEAQ (reference sequence). The CDR3 loop spans 18 amino acids. CDR3 region: CASSLTTRTGTHTDTQYF. CDR3 sequence (DNA): TGTGCCAGCAGCTTGACCACCAGGACAGGGACACACACAGATACGCAGTATTTT. The full variable domain, rest sourced from reference TRBV7-7 and TRBJ2-3, is GAGVSQSPRYKVTKRGQDVTLRCDPISSHATLYWYQQALGQGPEFLTYFNYEAQPDKSGLPSDRFSAERPEGSISTLTIQRTEQRDSAMYRCASSLTTRTGTHTDTQYFGPGTRLTVL.

This clonotype was observed a single time. V gene TRBV2 combines with J gene TRBJ2-2, with 14 bases matching TRBD2. J was trimmed by 3 bases and V by 6 bases; bases with no gene match: 6. The CDR3 loop spans 17 amino acids. The germline V gene has CDR1 SNHLY and CDR2 FYNNEI. In nucleotides, the CDR3 is TGTGCCAGCAGACTGACTAGCGGGGGGGCGCACACCGGGGAGCTGTTTTTT. Translation gives CASRLTSGGAHTGELFF. The full variable domain, rest sourced from reference TRBV2 and TRBJ2-2, is EPEVTQTPSHQVTQMGQEVILRCVPISNHLYFYWYRQILGQKVEFLVSFYNNEISEKSEIFDDQFSVERPDGSNFTLKIRSTKLEDSAMYFCASRLTSGGAHTGELFFGEGSRLTVL.

This clonotype was found many times. The chain employs TRBV4-1 and TRBJ1-2; TRBD1 matches 9 bases. This CDR3 is built from 15 residues. Germline V gene lookup returns CDR1 MGHRA and CDR2 YSYEKL. J gave up 1 base and V 4 bases, and 4 bases lay outside the gene matches. As DNA, the CDR3 is TGCGCCAGCAGCCTCCCGACAGGGGGTAACTATGGCTACACCTTC. Encoded protein: CASSLPTGGNYGYTF.

The chain combines TRBV10-3 with TRBJ1-5; D may be TRBD1 (5 bases). CDR1 ENHRY and CDR2 SYGVKD come from the germline V gene. The length of the CDR3 is 17 residues. V lost 6 bases, J lost 0 bases, and 18 bases lay in between. For the CDR3, the DNA is TGTGCCATCAGCGGACACCGGACAAATTATAGCAATCAGCCCCAGCATTTT. It encodes CAISGHRTNYSNQPQHF.

This clonotype was seen more than once but under ten times. The rearrangement links TRBV3-1 to TRBJ2-7, with D perhaps matching TRBD2 (6 bases). CDR1 and CDR2 (germline): LGHDT, YNNKEL (reference sequence). The CDR3 runs to 13 residues. V lost 3 bases and J 3 bases, leaving 9 bases between the germline ends. The DNA of the CDR3 is TGTGCCAGCAGCCAGCGACTAGGCTACGAGCAGTACTTC. It specifies CASSQRLGYEQYF.

This clonotype has a handful of counts. The chain recombines TRBV13 with TRBJ2-7; D perhaps matches TRBD2 (5 bases). Trimming left V 5 bases short and J 4 bases short, with 12 bases between. This CDR3 region has 13 residues. Looked up from germline, CDR1 is PRHDT and CDR2 is FYEKMQ (reference sequence). CDR3 sequence reads: CASSPGRGYEQYF. The CDR3 DNA follows: TGTGCCAGCAGCCCCGGACGGGGTTACGAGCAGTACTTC.

This clonotype showed up just a few times. This chain joins TRBV24-1 and TRBJ2-1, with D perhaps matching TRBD2 (7 bases). The CDR3 has 16 amino acids. V gave up 0 bases and J gave up 7 bases, with 15 bases separating them. The germline V gene encodes CDR1 KGHDR and CDR2 SFDVKD. CDR3 coding DNA: TGTGCCACCAGTGATTTGTCGGGGGGCGGTGGGAATGAGCAGTTCTTC. Translated, it gives CATSDLSGGGGNEQFF.

The sample holds many counts of this clonotype. The gene calls are TRBV12-3 or TRBV12-4 and TRBJ2-5; no clear D gene. The length of the CDR3 is 13 residues. Trimming took 3 bases from V and 5 from J, leaving 10 bases between them. The CDR3 protein is CASSFLPGETQYF. The CDR3 nucleotides read TGTGCCAGCAGTTTTCTTCCCGGGGAGACCCAGTACTTC.

This clonotype was counted only a few times. The chain carries TRBV13 and TRBJ2-1, with D perhaps TRBD1 or TRBD2 (5 bases each). CDR1 is PRHDT, CDR2 FYEKMQ, per germline (reference sequence). The V gene lost 5 bases and the J gene lost 6 bases, with 20 bases spanning the gap. CDR3 size: 16 residues. The CDR3 sequence is CASSPGRVGDLNEQFF. The DNA for the CDR3 is TGTGCCAGCAGCCCGGGGCGGGTGGGGGATCTCAATGAGCAGTTCTTC.

V gene TRBV6-1 combines with J gene TRBJ1-1; 7 bases are a match to TRBD1. This CDR3 is 12 amino acids long. V was pared by 5 bases and J by 8 bases, with 5 bases of the junction left unmatched. CDR1 and CDR2 from the germline V gene are MNHNS and SASEGT. The CDR3: CASSHWTGEAFF. CDR3 DNA sequence: TGTGCCAGCAGTCACTGGACAGGAGAAGCTTTCTTT.

The chain combines TRBV5-1 with TRBJ2-7; D is uncertain. Germline V gene data show CDR1 as SGHRS and CDR2 as YFSETQ. CDR3 size: 14 residues. Trimming left V 3 bases short and J 3 bases short, with 13 bases between. The CDR3 DNA follows: TGCGCCAGCAGCTACGCGAGTATCCGCTACGAGCAGTACTTC. As protein: CASSYASIRYEQYF.

This clonotype was counted many times. The rearrangement links TRBV30 to TRBJ2-1, with unresolved D. CDR1 is GTSNPN, CDR2 SVGIG, per germline (reference sequence). The CDR3 extends over 14 amino acids. Deletions cut 0 bases from V and 0 bases from J, with 6 bases between. CDR3 in DNA: TGTGCCTGGAGTGTATTGCTCTCCTACAATGAGCAGTTCTTC. Protein sequence: CAWSVLLSYNEQFF. Full variable domain (rest looked up from reference TRBV30 and TRBJ2-1): SQTIHQWPATLVQPVGSPLSLECTVEGTSNPNLYWYRQAAGRGLQLLFYSVGIGQISSEVPQNLSASRPQDRQFILSSKKLLLSDSGFYLCAWSVLLSYNEQFFGPGTRLTVL.

The sample holds a few counts of this clonotype. The V call is TRBV30, the J call TRBJ2-2; TRBD2 matches 7 bases. This CDR3 has 14 residues. Germline CDR1 GTSNPN, CDR2 SVGIG (reference sequence). V gave up 5 bases and J gave up 0 bases; unmatched junction bases: 3. CDR3 loop: CAWGGLANTGELFF. CDR3 sequence (DNA): TGTGCCTGGGGTGGACTAGCGAACACCGGGGAGCTGTTTTTT.

This clonotype was counted a few times. The V call is TRBV5-1, the J call TRBJ2-2; D is ambiguous. The length of the CDR3 is 14 residues. Germline V gives CDR1 SGHRS, CDR2 YFSETQ. The V and J ends lost 4 bases and 2 bases respectively, with 9 bases between them. The CDR3 DNA reads as TGCGCCAGCAGCATTCGGACCAACACCGGGGAGCTGTTTTTT. Encoded protein: CASSIRTNTGELFF.

This clonotype was counted once. This sequence joins TRBV7-6 and TRBJ2-7; 9 bases are a match to TRBD2. The germline V gene encodes CDR1 SGHVS and CDR2 FNYEAQ. The CDR3 spans 18 residues. V dropped 3 bases and J dropped 4; count of bases not matched to a gene: 16. This chain's CDR3 is CASSFRSGAGGPAYEQYF. CDR3 in DNA: TGTGCCAGCAGCTTCAGGAGTGGTGCGGGAGGGCCCGCTTACGAGCAGTACTTC.

The chain combines TRBV29-1 with TRBJ2-1; D is undetermined. The germline CDR1 and CDR2 sequences are SQVTM and ANQGSEA. The CDR3 runs to 13 residues. V was trimmed by 2 bases and J by 6 bases, leaving 11 bases between them. DNA of the CDR3: TGCAGCGTTGAACCGAACTATCTCAATGAGCAGTTCTTC. Amino acids: CSVEPNYLNEQFF.

V is TRBV20-1 and J is TRBJ2-7; TRBD1 is a possible D gene (6 bases). From germline, CDR1 is DFQATT and CDR2 SNEGSKA (reference sequence). The CDR3 runs to 16 residues. With 5 bases removed from V and 0 bases from J, the gap between germline ends came to 20 bases. The CDR3 DNA reads as TGCAGTGCTGACCAACGGGACACCCCGAGCTCCTACGAGCAGTACTTC. As protein: CSADQRDTPSSYEQYF.

This clonotype has just a few counts. The V and J genes are TRBV29-1 and TRBJ2-5, with a tentative D call TRBD2 (6 bases). The CDR3 consists of 13 residues. The V and J ends lost 4 bases and 13 bases respectively, with 22 bases between them. Germline CDR1 and CDR2: SQVTM and ANQGSEA. The CDR3 spells CSVGGGVAALSYF. The CDR3 DNA follows: TGCAGCGTTGGGGGTGGGGTAGCGGCCCTCTCGTACTTC.

The V and J genes are TRBV25-1 and TRBJ2-1; 8 bases align to TRBD1. Per the germline V gene, CDR1 is MGHDK and CDR2 is SYGVNS. Germline trimming cut 9 bases from V and 4 bases from J; bases unmatched to any gene: 11. The CDR3 length is 15 residues. CDR3 residues: CASHPQGAGYNEQFF. The CDR3 DNA reads TGTGCCAGTCACCCGCAGGGGGCGGGATACAATGAGCAGTTCTTC.

This chain links TRBV24-1 with TRBJ1-5; TRBD1 is a possible D gene (6 bases). The germline V and J ends were trimmed by 2 bases and 4 bases, with 8 bases remaining between them. The CDR3 runs to 14 residues. Germline CDR1 is KGHDR and CDR2 is SFDVKD. The CDR3 sequence is CATSDWTENQPQHF. In DNA form, the CDR3 reads TGTGCCACCAGTGATTGGACAGAAAATCAGCCCCAGCATTTT.